This is a list of T cell receptor beta chains from one sample in a study of regulatory T cells in long-lasting Graves disease. MiXCR, applied by TCRdb to the multiplex PCR reads, yields one record per CDR3 protein. The repertoire holds roughly 610,000 distinct CDR3 sequences, with approximately 15% as singletons. These same records also appear under a second study, on T cells in Graves' hyperthyroidism and ophthalmopathy.

This sample comprised peripheral blood mononuclear cells (PBMCs), obtained at new diagnosis, from a patient treated with antithyroid drugs. The receptors originated from a woman aged 25 to 39 with Graves disease. Each CDR3 is given with its conserved first and last residue. The D gene is left open where the match is weak. For some rows the clone size is stated as once, few or many, or as a class when expanded; others skip it.

size,length,J,V,D,CDR3,DNA
few,12,TRBJ1-2,TRBV29-1,.,CSVVGRNYGYTF,TGCAGCGTTGTGGGACGTAACTATGGCTACACCTTC
.,15,TRBJ2-7,TRBV12-3/TRBV12-4,TRBD1,CASRPGDRGQYEQYF,TGTGCCAGCAGGCCTGGAGACAGGGGTCAGTACGAGCAGTACTTC
.,14,TRBJ1-1,TRBV20-1,TRBD1,CSAWTGTRTTEAFF,TGCAGTGCATGGACAGGGACGCGGACCACTGAAGCTTTCTTT
many,16,TRBJ2-1,TRBV14,.,CASSQIPQFSYNEQFF,TGTGCCAGCAGCCAAATCCCCCAATTCTCCTACAATGAGCAGTTCTTC
many,15,TRBJ2-5,TRBV6-2/TRBV6-3,TRBD1,CASSLKDRGKETQYF,TGTGCCAGCAGTCTTAAGGACAGGGGCAAAGAAACCCAGTACTTC
few,13,TRBJ1-4,TRBV29-1,.,CSVKTDLNEKLFF,TGCAGCGTTAAGACAGACCTTAATGAAAAACTGTTTTTT
few,17,TRBJ2-2,TRBV7-2,TRBD1,CASSLVGTGAGTGELFF,TGTGCCAGCAGCTTAGTGGGGACAGGGGCGGGTACCGGGGAGCTGTTTTTT
.,15,TRBJ2-1,TRBV20-1,TRBD2,CSAGRTSGFLNEQFF,TGCAGTGCTGGAAGGACTAGCGGTTTTCTAAATGAGCAGTTCTTC
.,14,TRBJ1-2,TRBV3-1,.,CASSQGSDNYGYTF,TGTGCCAGCAGCCAAGGGAGTGATAACTATGGCTACACCTTC
many,14,TRBJ1-1,TRBV5-1,.,CASSLEILNTEAFF,TGCGCCAGCAGCTTGGAGATCTTGAACACTGAAGCTTTCTTT
.,15,TRBJ1-6,TRBV3-1,TRBD1,CATSLGDSYNSPLHF,TGTGCCACCTCACTCGGGGACAGCTATAATTCACCCCTCCACTTT
many,15,TRBJ1-2,TRBV28,TRBD1,CASDLHRGPNYGYTF,TGTGCCAGCGACCTACACAGGGGCCCCAACTATGGCTACACCTTC
many,13,TRBJ1-1,TRBV6-1,TRBD1,CASYRDSGPEAFF,TGTGCCAGCTACCGGGACAGTGGGCCTGAAGCTTTCTTT
.,15,TRBJ2-5,TRBV10-3,TRBD2,CAISGLAGRQETQYF,TGTGCCATCAGCGGACTAGCGGGGCGCCAAGAGACCCAGTACTTC
many,13,TRBJ1-1,TRBV29-1,.,CSVSRGGDTEAFF,TGCAGCGTTTCAAGGGGAGGGGACACTGAAGCTTTCTTT
.,13,TRBJ2-7,TRBV19,TRBD1,CASSIQGAYEQYF,TGTGCCAGTAGTATTCAGGGGGCCTACGAGCAGTACTTC
many,14,TRBJ1-2,TRBV7-2,.,CASSLDLGVYGYTF,TGTGCCAGCAGCTTAGATCTAGGGGTGTATGGCTACACCTTC
.,14,TRBJ2-5,TRBV7-9,TRBD1,CASSNTGGQETQYF,TGTGCCAGCAGCAATACAGGGGGGCAAGAGACCCAGTACTTC
many,15,TRBJ1-1,TRBV28,.,CAILKTGHKNTEAFF,TGTGCCATCCTAAAAACCGGACATAAGAACACTGAAGCTTTCTTT
many,12,TRBJ1-2,TRBV28,.,CASRGQNYGYTF,TGTGCCAGCAGAGGACAAAACTATGGCTACACCTTC
.,17,TRBJ1-2,TRBV3-1,TRBD1,CASSQVYIPGQFDGYTF,TGTGCCAGCAGCCAAGTTTACATCCCGGGACAGTTCGATGGCTACACCTTC
few,15,TRBJ1-2,TRBV19,TRBD1,CASSILGTANYGYTF,TGTGCCAGTAGTATACTCGGGACAGCTAACTATGGCTACACCTTC
few,16,TRBJ2-5,TRBV10-1,TRBD2,CASSDPISGSGETQYF,TGCGCCAGCAGTGACCCTATTAGCGGGAGTGGAGAGACCCAGTACTTC
few,15,TRBJ2-1,TRBV7-9,TRBD2,CASSLAGREASGQFF,TGTGCCAGCAGCTTAGCCGGCCGGGAGGCGAGTGGGCAGTTCTTC
many,15,TRBJ1-2,TRBV15,.,CATSRDLNPNYGYTF,TGTGCCACCAGCAGAGACTTAAACCCTAACTATGGCTACACCTTC
.,14,TRBJ2-7,TRBV6-5,TRBD2,CASSYEGGPYEQYF,TGTGCCAGCAGTTACGAGGGAGGGCCCTACGAGCAGTACTTC
many,16,TRBJ2-5,TRBV28,.,CASSFPFGGGQETQYF,TGTGCCAGCAGTTTCCCCTTCGGGGGCGGCCAAGAGACCCAGTACTTC
.,14,TRBJ2-7,TRBV27,TRBD1,CASSSFWTGGEQYF,TGTGCCAGCAGTTCGTTTTGGACAGGGGGAGAGCAGTACTTC
.,16,TRBJ2-7,TRBV30,.,CAWSVLELGRSYEQYF,TGTGCCTGGAGTGTACTGGAGTTGGGCAGGTCGTACGAGCAGTACTTC
many,14,TRBJ1-1,TRBV28,.,CATKRGMVNTEAFF,TGTGCCACCAAAAGGGGAATGGTGAACACTGAAGCTTTCTTT
many,11,TRBJ1-1,TRBV12-3/TRBV12-4,.,CASRTGVEAFF,TGTGCCAGCAGAACCGGGGTAGAAGCTTTCTTT
few,14,TRBJ1-2,TRBV10-3,.,CAITRQEVNYGYTF,TGTGCCATCACCCGACAGGAAGTTAACTATGGCTACACCTTC
many,17,TRBJ2-4,TRBV29-1,TRBD1,CSVETGGRRLAKNIQYF,TGCAGCGTTGAAACAGGGGGGAGGAGGTTGGCCAAAAACATTCAGTACTTC
.,11,TRBJ2-3,TRBV4-1,.,CASSQLGGQYF,TGCGCCAGCAGCCAGTTGGGGGGGCAGTATTTT
.,15,TRBJ2-1,TRBV6-4,TRBD2,CASSEISGEGNEQFF,TGTGCCAGCAGTGAGATTAGCGGGGAAGGGAATGAGCAGTTCTTC
many,15,TRBJ2-1,TRBV14,TRBD2,CASSQTPGLVNEQFF,TGTGCCAGCAGCCAGACCCCGGGACTAGTTAACGAGCAGTTCTTC
many,12,TRBJ1-2,TRBV6-1,.,CASTTFLYGYTF,TGTGCCAGCACGACCTTCCTTTATGGCTACACCTTC
.,15,TRBJ1-1,TRBV11-2,.,CASSSQTAMNTEAFF,TGTGCCAGCAGCTCCCAGACCGCCATGAACACTGAAGCTTTCTTT
few,14,TRBJ2-3,TRBV9,.,CASSVEDWGDTQYF,TGTGCCAGCAGCGTAGAGGACTGGGGGGATACGCAGTATTTT
many,13,TRBJ2-7,TRBV29-1,.,CSVVPLNSYEQYF,TGCAGCGTTGTTCCATTGAACTCCTACGAGCAGTACTTC
many,15,TRBJ1-5,TRBV2,.,CASRKQGGYNQPQHF,TGTGCCAGCAGAAAACAGGGAGGGTACAATCAGCCCCAGCATTTT
many,14,TRBJ1-1,TRBV28,.,CASSSPDEYTEAFF,TGTGCCAGCAGTTCGCCAGACGAATACACTGAAGCTTTCTTT
.,14,TRBJ1-4,TRBV20-1,.,CSASRQYSQEKLFF,TGCAGTGCGAGCAGACAGTACTCCCAGGAAAAACTGTTTTTT
.,16,TRBJ2-7,TRBV6-1,TRBD1,CASSEFLGTGSYEQYF,TGTGCCAGCAGTGAGTTCCTTGGGACAGGGTCCTACGAGCAGTACTTC
many,13,TRBJ2-1,TRBV28,.,CASSPSLSNEQFF,TGTGCCAGCAGTCCCTCCCTTAGCAATGAGCAGTTCTTC
.,14,TRBJ1-3,TRBV30,.,CAWRQETWRNTIYF,TGTGCCTGGAGACAAGAGACGTGGAGAAACACCATATATTTT
many,15,TRBJ2-1,TRBV9,.,CASSVGGASYNEQFF,TGTGCCAGCAGCGTAGGAGGAGCCTCCTACAATGAGCAGTTCTTC
.,18,TRBJ2-3,TRBV3-1,TRBD2,CASSQGEERDLITDTQYF,TGTGCCAGCAGCCAAGGTGAAGAGCGGGACTTGATTACAGATACGCAGTATTTT
many,15,TRBJ2-1,TRBV5-1,TRBD1,CASSGGTGENNEQFF,TGCGCCAGCAGCGGCGGGACAGGGGAGAACAATGAGCAGTTCTTC
many,13,TRBJ2-1,TRBV29-1,.,CSVENGRANEQFF,TGCAGCGTTGAAAACGGGAGAGCCAATGAGCAGTTCTTC
few,15,TRBJ1-5,TRBV6-1,.,CASSRGGSGGQPQHF,TGTGCCAGCAGCCGGGGGGGGAGTGGAGGCCAGCCCCAGCATTTT